These 20 T cell receptor beta chains were all obtained from the same sample, sequenced in a study. TCRdb reprocessed the 5' RACE reads via MiXCR and lists one record per CDR3 protein. The sample has some 57,000 distinct CDR3 sequences; roughly 15% are singletons. The specimen was naive CD4+ T cells sorted from blood. Indicated subset: naive CD4+ T cells, CD4+CD45RA+CD25-. These receptors were obtained from a female donor with breast cancer.

This clonotype came up a few times. The CDR3 region has the DNA TGTGCCAGCAGACTTAACAGGGGATCCCAGCATTTT. This codes for CASRLNRGSQHF. This sequence joins TRBV28 and TRBJ1-5; 7 bases map to TRBD1. The CDR3 sequence is 12 residues long. CDR1 is MDHEN and CDR2 is SYDVKM in the germline V gene. V trimming: 6 bases; J trimming: 11 bases; junction bases outside the gene matches: 7.

In this sample, this clonotype turned up many times. The V gene is TRBV7-2, the J gene TRBJ2-7, with a weak D call TRBD2 (6 bases). With 8 bases removed from V and 9 bases from J, the gap between germline ends came to 17 bases. Germline CDR1 reads SGHTA; CDR2 reads FQGNSA. The CDR3 length is 12 residues. Written as DNA, the CDR3 is TGTGCCAGCCGCCCGCCGGGGGTTGCGCAGTACTTC. It yields the protein CASRPPGVAQYF.

This clonotype was counted many times. This chain links TRBV5-1 with TRBJ2-3; D is undetermined. The CDR3 covers 13 residues. Trimming removed 4 bases from V and 4 bases from J, with 10 bases in between. Germline lookup yields CDR1 SGHRS and CDR2 YFSETQ. The CDR3 DNA is TGCGCCAGCAGCCAAGGCTCAGCAGATACGCAGTATTTT. This encodes CASSQGSADTQYF.

This clonotype was recorded many times. The rearrangement links TRBV12-3 or TRBV12-4 to TRBJ2-7; TRBD2 matches 13 bases. This CDR3 is 14 amino acids long. V shed 5 bases, J shed 5 bases, and the junction held 3 bases outside the gene matches. CDR3: CASSLTSGRNEQYF. DNA of the CDR3: TGTGCCAGCAGTCTGACTAGCGGGAGGAACGAGCAGTACTTC.

This clonotype was found a few times. V is TRBV24-1 and J is TRBJ2-5, with TRBD2 as a possible D gene (7 bases). The CDR3 has 14 residues. The V end lost 4 bases, the J end lost 4 bases, and 12 bases lay between the germline ends. CDR1 is KGHDR, CDR2 SFDVKD, per germline. Here the CDR3 reads CATSEGGGAETQYF. The CDR3 coding sequence is TGTGCCACCAGTGAAGGAGGGGGGGCAGAGACCCAGTACTTC.

For this clonotype: This sequence may be a read error, since a much larger clone differs from it by one base. This rearrangement joins TRBV20-1 to TRBJ2-5, with TRBD2 matching 7 bases. This CDR3 comprises 15 residues. With 4 bases clipped from V and 4 bases from J, the junction kept 12 bases outside the gene matches. The V gene's germline CDR1 is DFQATT and CDR2 SNEGSKA (reference sequence). The DNA for the CDR3 is TGCAGTGCTACCGCGAGCGGGGTCCATGGAGAGACCCAGTACTTC. Translating it yields CSATASGVHGETQYF.

This clonotype was counted ten times or more. The V and J genes are TRBV9 and TRBJ2-4; 7 bases agree with TRBD2. The J segment lost 10 bases and the V segment lost 3 bases, leaving 4 bases of the junction unmatched. The CDR3 consists of 12 residues. Per germline, CDR1 SGDLS and CDR2 YYNGEE. The CDR3 sequence is CASSGSSGIQYF. The CDR3 DNA reads as TGTGCCAGCAGCGGTTCTAGCGGAATTCAGTACTTC.

This clonotype was seen a few times. The V gene is TRBV7-2, the J gene TRBJ2-1, with 9 bases aligning to TRBD1. J lost 2 bases, V lost 4 bases, and 3 bases had no gene match. Germline V gene data show CDR1 as SGHTA and CDR2 as FQGNSA. This CDR3 has 15 residues. The CDR3 loop reads CASSSRQGAYNEQFF. CDR3 DNA sequence: TGTGCCAGCAGCTCTCGACAGGGGGCCTACAATGAGCAGTTCTTC. The full variable domain, completed using reference TRBV7-2 and TRBJ2-1, is GAGVSQSPSNKVTEKGKDVELRCDPISGHTALYWYRQSLGQGLEFLIYFQGNSAPDKSGLPSDRFSAERTGGSVSTLTIQRTQQEDSAVYLCASSSRQGAYNEQFFGPGTRLTVL.

V and J are TRBV25-1 and TRBJ2-1, with 8 bases matching TRBD2. The CDR3 contains 15 residues. After removal of 5 bases from V and 7 bases from J, the junction contained 10 bases not matched to a gene. Germline V CDR1 and CDR2: MGHDK, SYGVNS. The CDR3 DNA follows: TGTGCCAGCAGTAATAGCGGGATCTATAAGAATGAGCAGTTCTTC. This sequence encodes CASSNSGIYKNEQFF.

This clonotype was detected many times. CDR3 coding DNA: TGTGCCAGCAGTTCACGGGCGAGTTTCTCGGAGACCCAGTACTTC. Amino acids: CASSSRASFSETQYF. The chain uses TRBV6-6 and TRBJ2-5; D is uncertain. The CDR3 consists of 15 residues. Germline V gene lookup returns CDR1 MNHNY and CDR2 SVGAGI (reference sequence). Trimming pared 4 bases from V and 5 bases from J, leaving 17 bases between.

This clonotype was observed at least ten times. The chain carries TRBV29-1 and TRBJ2-4; no reliable D call. The V gene lost 7 bases and the J gene lost 1 base, with 14 bases spanning the gap. The V gene's germline CDR1 is SQVTM and CDR2 ANQGSEA. CDR3 size: 14 residues. In DNA, the CDR3 is TGCAGCGCGATGGACCCGGCTGCCAAAAACATTCAGTACTTC. Protein product: CSAMDPAAKNIQYF.

V usage is TRBV5-6 and J usage is TRBJ2-5; D perhaps matches TRBD1 (5 bases). Germline values: CDR1 SGHDT, CDR2 YYEEEE. V dropped 3 bases and J dropped 5 bases, with 14 bases sitting between them. The CDR3 consists of 14 residues. The CDR3 nucleotides are TGTGCCAGCAGCTCGTCGGTGGGGCTGGAGACCCAGTACTTC. Its translation: CASSSSVGLETQYF.

Only a few counts were recorded for this clonotype. This chain connects TRBV5-1 to TRBJ2-2; possibly TRBD1 for D (6 bases). Germline CDR1 reads SGHRS; CDR2 reads YFSETQ. CDR3 size: 19 residues. Deletions cut 3 bases from V and 1 base from J, with 22 bases between. CDR3 residues: CASSSGIMQGRKNTGELFF. Written as DNA, the CDR3 is TGCGCCAGCAGCTCGGGTATAATGCAGGGGAGAAAGAACACCGGGGAGCTGTTTTTT.

This chain uses TRBV20-1 with TRBJ1-2; a weak D match, TRBD1 (5 bases). The CDR3 spans 12 residues. Trimming cost V 2 bases and J 8 bases, with 12 bases left between them. Germline V gives CDR1 DFQATT, CDR2 SNEGSKA (reference sequence). In DNA, the CDR3 is TGCAGTGCTAGAAGGGACGGTGGGGGCTACACCTTC. It is translated as CSARRDGGGYTF.

This sequence joins TRBV18 and TRBJ2-3, with D maybe TRBD2 (5 bases). Germline V gene lookup returns CDR1 KGHSH and CDR2 LQKENI. The V end was cut by 3 bases, the J end by 5 bases, with 15 bases between. The CDR3 extends over 15 amino acids. The CDR3 spells CASSPSYGKGDTQYF. The CDR3 bases are TGTGCCAGCTCACCGTCGTACGGGAAAGGAGATACGCAGTATTTT.

CDR3 residues: CASSPPTSGRVDTQYF. The CDR3 region has the DNA TGTGCCAGCTCACCACCGACTAGCGGGAGGGTGGATACGCAGTATTTT. The chain carries TRBV18 and TRBJ2-3, with TRBD2 identical over 14 bases. Per germline, CDR1 KGHSH and CDR2 LQKENI. The CDR3 length is 16 residues. The V gene end was trimmed by 0 bases and the J gene end by 6 bases; junction bases not matched to a gene: 2.

At least ten counts were recorded for this clonotype. V gene TRBV12-3 or TRBV12-4 combines with J gene TRBJ1-1; D unclear. The V and J ends lost 0 bases and 5 bases respectively, with 7 bases between them. There are 13 residues in the CDR3. DNA for the CDR3: TGTGCCAGCAGTTTAGCCGAAATTACTGAAGCTTTCTTT. Amino acids: CASSLAEITEAFF.

The gene calls are TRBV11-2 and TRBJ2-1; 15 nucleotides agree with TRBD2. CDR3 length: 17 residues. The germline V gene has CDR1 SGHAT and CDR2 FQNNGV. Losses at the gene ends were 5 bases for V and 8 bases for J; bases not matched to a gene: 10. CDR3 coding DNA: TGTGCCAGCAGCCCAAAAGGACTAGCGGGAGGGCAAGATGAGCAGTTCTTC. Amino acid sequence: CASSPKGLAGGQDEQFF.

This clonotype occurred many times. This chain joins TRBV6-1 and TRBJ2-3; the match to TRBD2 covers 7 bases. V lost 3 bases, J lost 4 bases, and 7 bases stayed unmatched. CDR1 is MNHNS, CDR2 SASEGT, per germline. This CDR3 is 15 amino acids long. CDR3 sequence (DNA): TGTGCCAGCAGTGACCAGGGAGGGCCCGCAGATACGCAGTATTTT. Translated, it gives CASSDQGGPADTQYF.

This clonotype was counted only a few times. The chain uses TRBV27 and TRBJ1-5, with 7 bases that match TRBD1. CDR3 length: 16 amino acids. J lost 0 bases, V lost 4 bases, and 6 bases had no gene match. Per germline, CDR1 MNHEY and CDR2 SMNVEV (reference sequence). The CDR3 DNA sequence: TGTGCCAGCAGTTACAGGGGTATGGGTAGCAATCAGCCCCAGCATTTT. Its translation is CASSYRGMGSNQPQHF.